These T cell receptor beta chains were read from a single sample in a study of T cell responses to AZD1222 COVID-19 vaccine. Sequencing used immunoSEQ multiplex PCR; TCRdb keeps in-frame clones, though not all of them. The table has 70,000 to 90,000 clones, over 75% seen once. Specimen: peripheral blood, collected 28 days after the second AZD1222 dose. The receptors shown here come from an adult who received the AZD1222 COVID-19 vaccine. CDR3s include the opening cysteine and the closing phenylalanine or tryptophan. The D gene is left open where the match is weak. Size tells how often a clone was seen (once, few, many) or the class of an expanded clone, and some rows leave it out.

j_gene	abundance	v_gene	d_gene	CDR3nt	CDR3aa
TRBJ2-3	-	TRBV9	-	TGTGCCAGCAGCGTAGCCATGAGATCCACAGATACGCAGTATTTT	CASSVAMRSTDTQYF
TRBJ1-1	-	TRBV20-1	-	TGCAGTGCTAGAGATCGTGGGGAAGCTTTCTTT	CSARDRGEAFF
TRBJ2-7	-	TRBV2	-	TGTGCCGGGGGGGGGCCGTACGAGCAGTACTTC	CAGGGPYEQYF
TRBJ2-1	-	TRBV30	-	TGTGCCTTAGAGACGGACGATAGCTCCTACAATGAGCAGTTCTTC	CALETDDSSYNEQFF
TRBJ1-6	-	TRBV30	-	TGTGCCTGGAACAGAGGGGACTATAATTCACCCCTCCACTTT	CAWNRGDYNSPLHF
TRBJ1-1	-	TRBV11-3	-	TGTGCCAGCAGCTTGAGGGTAGACACTGAAGCTTTCTTT	CASSLRVDTEAFF
TRBJ1-2	-	TRBV24-1	-	TGTGCCACCAGTGATTTCGAGGGCTACACCTTC	CATSDFEGYTF
TRBJ2-1	few	TRBV10-2	-	TGCGCCAGCAGTGGGCAGGGGCCCTACAATGAGCAGTTCTTC	CASSGQGPYNEQFF
TRBJ2-1	-	TRBV19	-	TGTGCCAGTAGTTTCAATATTGTTGGGAATGAGCAGTTCTTC	CASSFNIVGNEQFF
TRBJ1-4	-	TRBV19	-	TGTGCCAGTAGTGCGGCCATCTCTAATGAAAAACTGTTTTTT	CASSAAISNEKLFF
TRBJ1-1	-	TRBV6-1	TRBD1	TGTGCCAGCAGTGAGGAGACAGGGGTGAACACTGAAGCTTTCTTT	CASSEETGVNTEAFF
TRBJ1-6	-	TRBV5-4	-	TGTGCCAGCAGCAACCTTAATTCACCCCTCCACTTT	CASSNLNSPLHF
TRBJ2-4	-	TRBV14	-	TGTGCCAGCAGCCGTTTGGAGTCCAAAAACATTCAGTACTTC	CASSRLESKNIQYF
TRBJ2-5	once	TRBV27	TRBD2	TGTGCCAGCAACATCCCAGTCCCGGGACTAGCGGGGCCAGAGACCCAGTACTTC	CASNIPVPGLAGPETQYF
TRBJ1-4	-	TRBV29-1	-	TGCAGCGTCCCCGGGGTTCGAGGGGGTAATGAAAAACTGTTTTTT	CSVPGVRGGNEKLFF
TRBJ1-1	-	TRBV5-4	-	TGTGCCAGCAGCTTGGCCTCAGGAACGAACACTGAAGCTTTCTTT	CASSLASGTNTEAFF
TRBJ2-3	-	TRBV6-2/TRBV6-3	-	TGTGCCAGCAGTTACTCGAGTCGGAGCCCAGATACGCAGTATTTT	CASSYSSRSPDTQYF
TRBJ1-3	-	TRBV30	-	TGTGCCTGGTTTGGAAACACCATATATTTT	CAWFGNTIYF
TRBJ2-4	once	TRBV28	TRBD1	TGTGCCAGCGCGGCCCCGGGACAGATGAAAAACATTCAGTACTTC	CASAAPGQMKNIQYF
TRBJ1-5	-	TRBV19	-	TGTGCCAGTAGTATTCAAGGGAGTGAACAGCCCCAGCATTTT	CASSIQGSEQPQHF
TRBJ1-2	-	TRBV5-1	-	TGCGCCAGCAGCTTGACGGTGGACGCTAACTATGGCTACACCTTC	CASSLTVDANYGYTF
TRBJ1-3	-	TRBV9	TRBD1	TGTGCCAGCAGCGTGTCGACAGGGGAAGCCACCATATATTTT	CASSVSTGEATIYF
TRBJ2-1	once	TRBV9	-	TGTGCCAGCAGCCCCGTTCTTGGTAGCTCCTACAATGAGCAGTTCTTC	CASSPVLGSSYNEQFF
TRBJ2-7	-	TRBV27	-	TGTGCCAGCAGGCGCGGGAAAACCTACGAGCAGTACTTC	CASRRGKTYEQYF
TRBJ2-7	few	TRBV7-3	-	TGTGCCAGCAGCTTTGGCTCCTACTCCTACGAGCAGTACTTC	CASSFGSYSYEQYF
TRBJ2-1	-	TRBV19	TRBD1	TGTGCCAGTAGTGCAGGACAGGGGCTTGAGCAGTTCTTC	CASSAGQGLEQFF
TRBJ1-1	-	TRBV19	-	TGTGCCAGTAGTCCACGCGGTCAAATTCGGAACACTGAAGCTTTCTTT	CASSPRGQIRNTEAFF
TRBJ2-1	-	TRBV4-3	TRBD2	TGCGCCAGCAGCCAGACTAGCGGGGACCCTCATGAGCAGTTCTTC	CASSQTSGDPHEQFF
TRBJ1-4	-	TRBV19	-	TGTGCCAGTAGAACCGGGAGCAAGATTTTGGGAAAACTGTTTTTT	CASRTGSKILGKLFF
TRBJ1-1	few	TRBV19	-	TGTGCCAGTAGTCCATTGACAGAGAACACTGAAGCTTTCTTT	CASSPLTENTEAFF
TRBJ1-5	few	TRBV28	-	TGTGCCAGCAGTTTACCGAACAGGGTTAGGAGCAATCAGCCCCAGCATTTT	CASSLPNRVRSNQPQHF
TRBJ1-2	-	TRBV5-1	-	TGCGCCAGCAGGCCCTATGGCTACACCTTC	CASRPYGYTF
TRBJ1-2	-	TRBV6-4	-	TGTGCCTGCCAAGTTCGACGGAGAACTAACTATGGCTACACCTTC	CACQVRRRTNYGYTF
TRBJ2-7	-	TRBV27	TRBD1	TGTGCCAGCGGGGTAGGGACAGGGGCAACCGAGCAGTACTTC	CASGVGTGATEQYF
TRBJ1-5	-	TRBV28	TRBD1	TGTGCCAGCAGTCTTAGACGGGACAGGGGGAATCAGCCCCAGCATTTT	CASSLRRDRGNQPQHF
TRBJ1-6	-	TRBV25-1	-	TGTGCCAGCAGTCCGGATCTAATAGGATCACCCCTCCACTTT	CASSPDLIGSPLHF
TRBJ1-6	-	TRBV24-1	TRBD1	TGTGCCACCAGTGATGGACAGGGGGATCGAACACCCCTCCACTTT	CATSDGQGDRTPLHF
TRBJ1-4	once	TRBV2	-	TGTGCCAGCAGGGGCAAGGTTGAAAAACTGTTTTTT	CASRGKVEKLFF
TRBJ1-5	-	TRBV6-2/TRBV6-3	-	TGTGCCAGCAGTAACCAGGGATCCCTTAGCAATCAGCCCCAGCATTTT	CASSNQGSLSNQPQHF
TRBJ2-5	-	TRBV7-3	-	TGTGCCAGCAGCTTAAATGGGGGTCAGGGAGAGACCCAGTACTTC	CASSLNGGQGETQYF
TRBJ1-2	-	TRBV12-3/TRBV12-4	-	TGTGCCAGCAGTTTCGGCAGTGTCGGTGGCTACACCTTC	CASSFGSVGGYTF
TRBJ2-3	-	TRBV7-2	TRBD2	TGTGCCAGCAGGGGACGGACTAGCGGAATCTCAGATACGCAGTATTTT	CASRGRTSGISDTQYF
TRBJ1-2	-	TRBV29-1	-	TGCAGCGTTGGGGGGGCCTATGGCTACACCTTC	CSVGGAYGYTF
TRBJ2-7	-	TRBV5-4	-	TGTGCCAGCAGCTTGGTTCCCGCCACCTACGAGCAGTACTTC	CASSLVPATYEQYF
TRBJ2-5	-	TRBV7-3	-	TGTGCCAGCAGCTCGGGGACACTGGAGACCCAGTACTTC	CASSSGTLETQYF
TRBJ2-7	-	TRBV19	TRBD1	TGTGCCACCTCATTACTGGACAGGGCGTACGAGCAGTACTTC	CATSLLDRAYEQYF
TRBJ1-1	once	TRBV30	TRBD1	TGTGCCTGGACCTTAATACAGGGGGCGGGCACTGAAGCTTTCTTT	CAWTLIQGAGTEAFF
TRBJ2-3	-	TRBV5-6	TRBD2	TGTGCCAGCAGCTTGGAACTAGCGGGGGGTTGGGGCGGAGATACGCAGTATTTT	CASSLELAGGWGGDTQYF
TRBJ1-4	-	TRBV10-3	-	TGTGCCATCAGCGCAATAATAAATGAAAAACTGTTTTTT	CAISAIINEKLFF
TRBJ2-2	-	TRBV18	TRBD1	TGTGCCAGCCTCAGAACAAGGACAGGCCACACCGGGGAGCTGTTTTTT	CASLRTRTGHTGELFF
TRBJ1-4	-	TRBV14	TRBD1	TGTGCCAGCAGCCAACCCAGGACAGGGCGGGCTAATGAAAAACTGTTTTTT	CASSQPRTGRANEKLFF
TRBJ1-2	-	TRBV11-2	-	TGTGCCAGCAGCTCCATCCGGGAACGGCCGGGGGTTGGCTACACCTTC	CASSSIRERPGVGYTF
TRBJ1-2	-	TRBV18	-	TGTGCCAGCTCTCCCACAAATGCATTCCCGGTAAACTATGGCTACACCTTC	CASSPTNAFPVNYGYTF
TRBJ1-1	-	TRBV27	TRBD1	TGTGCCAGCAGTTCCCTTGGCAGGGGGAAAGACACTGAAGCTTTCTTT	CASSSLGRGKDTEAFF